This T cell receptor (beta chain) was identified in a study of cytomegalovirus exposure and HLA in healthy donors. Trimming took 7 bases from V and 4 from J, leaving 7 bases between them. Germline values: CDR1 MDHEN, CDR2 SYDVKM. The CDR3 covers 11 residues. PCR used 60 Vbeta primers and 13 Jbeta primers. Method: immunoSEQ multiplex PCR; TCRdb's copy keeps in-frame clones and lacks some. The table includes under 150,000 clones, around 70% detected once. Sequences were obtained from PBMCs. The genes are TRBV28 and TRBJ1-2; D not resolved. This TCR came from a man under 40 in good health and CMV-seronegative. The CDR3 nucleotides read TGTGCCAGCAACGAGGGCTATGGCTACACCTTC. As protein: CASNEGYGYTF.